This T cell receptor beta chain is drawn from a study of blood T cell repertoires in COVID-19. Background on the study: The study drew acute and convalescent COVID-19 samples from the United States, Italy and Spain. Nucleic acid was either cDNA or gDNA, and it came from T cells, B-cell-depleted T cells, or PBMCs.

TCRdb's copy holds only in-frame clones and misses some; the assay was immunoSEQ multiplex PCR. The sample has tens of thousands of clones; around four fifths are singletons. While infection was still active, Seattle patients were enrolled and then followed longitudinally. The CDR3 contains 14 residues. Germline V gene data show CDR1 as ENHRY and CDR2 as SYGVKD. V shed 10 bases and J shed 2 bases, with 18 bases lying between them. The chain employs TRBV10-3 and TRBJ2-7, with D perhaps matching TRBD1 (6 bases). The clonotype originates from a young man with COVID-19, enrolled during active disease. The specimen sequenced was peripheral blood. CDR3 protein: CATGLDSSTYEQYF. The CDR3 nucleotides read TGTGCCACCGGTCTGGACAGTTCAACCTACGAGCAGTACTTC.